One T cell receptor (beta chain) is described in this entry. Its antigen is not identified. Most PBMC samples had approximately 470 ng input DNA in six replicates. Measured with immunoSEQ multiplex PCR; TCRdb has only the in-frame clones, and not every one. The profile shows 80,000 to 95,000 clones, around 80% of them singletons. This entry belongs to a study of neoadjuvant anti-PD-1 for oral cavity cancer. The study, taken as a whole, reports: Higher pretreatment blood Treg/Th17 ratios correlated with higher pretreatment blood and lower post-treatment tumor TCRbeta clonality.

The patients had HPV-negative, locally advanced oral cavity squamous cell carcinoma. Blood cells were analyzed directly, without culture or expansion. The CDR3 sequence is 12 residues long. Germline CDR1 is SGHTA and CDR2 is FQGTGA. Deletions cut 8 bases from V and 5 bases from J, with 10 bases between. The material sequenced was PBMCs, taken before nivolumab (anti-PD-1) treatment. This clonotype was obtained from a person aged 35-80 years with oral cavity squamous cell carcinoma. The chain has TRBV7-3 and TRBJ1-5, with unresolved D. The CDR3 reads CASGRGHQPQHF. Written as DNA, the CDR3 is TGTGCCAGCGGCAGAGGGCATCAGCCCCAGCATTTT.